The text below deals with one T cell receptor beta chain. The method was immunoSEQ multiplex PCR; TCRdb's version includes in-frame clones alone and lacks a portion of them. Of about 40,000 clones detected, 60% to 85% appear once; the ten largest clones hold roughly 30%. This sample is drawn from a study of blood T cell repertoires in COVID-19. Sequenced sample: peripheral blood. The source is a woman of 80 years or more with acute or convalescent COVID-19.

CDR3 sequence (DNA): TGTGCCAGTAGTATAGGACAGGGGGTCACTGAAGCTTTCTTT. Residues: CASSIGQGVTEAFF. The chain uses TRBV19 and TRBJ1-1, with 9 bases fitting TRBD1. Germline V gene data show CDR1 as LNHDA and CDR2 as SQIVND (reference sequence). J gave up 4 bases and V 1 base, and 1 base lay outside the gene matches. CDR3 length: 14 residues.